The entry that follows covers one TCR beta chain sequence. The antigen remains unidentified. The V and J ends lost 1 base and 7 bases respectively, with 14 bases between them. The V gene's germline CDR1 is LGHDT and CDR2 YNNKEL (reference sequence). The CDR3 sequence is 15 residues long. This sample is part of a study of T cell responses to AZD1222 COVID-19 vaccine. The study's findings and limits: Reports say nearly half of spike-specific TCRs go after unmutated variant regions. At baseline, seropositivity was found in only a handful of AZD1222 recipients.

Method: immunoSEQ multiplex PCR; TCRdb's copy keeps in-frame clones and lacks some. The sample yields tens of thousands of clones, 88% seen once. The source is an adult in good health. The chain carries TRBV3-1 (or the pseudogene TRBV3-2) and TRBJ1-5; D unclear. This specimen was peripheral blood, taken on day 0 of AZD1222 vaccination. CDR3 sequence (DNA): TGTGCCAGCAGCCAAGCGGCAGGCCCCTTCCAGCCCCAGCATTTT. Translated: CASSQAAGPFQPQHF.